These 13 T cell receptor beta chains were sequenced from one sample in a study of shared clonotypes between healthy human individuals. The protocol was immunoSEQ multiplex PCR, while the TCRdb copy is restricted to in-frame clones and leaves out a portion. This sample has approximately 1,500,000 clones, with roughly 98% found just once. The sample consisted of naive CD4+ T cells sorted from blood. Subset in this sample: CD45RA+ positively selected. Receptor source: a man aged 30 to 39 in good health.

This clone was seen just once. The rearrangement uses TRBV21-1 and TRBJ1-1; TRBD1 was called by the table and not checked on the DNA. TRBV21-1 constitutes a pseudogene. The CDR3 sequence is 15 residues long. This chain's CDR3 is CASSISIFSRTEAFF. CDR3 DNA: TGTGCCAGCAGCATCAGTATCTTCTCTCGTACTGAAGCTTTCTTT.

The V and J genes are TRBV6-5 and TRBJ2-7; 7 bases fit TRBD2. Germline trimming cut 4 bases from V and 4 bases from J; bases unmatched to any gene: 7. CDR3 length equals 14 residues. Per germline, CDR1 MNHEY and CDR2 SVGAGI. CDR3 nucleotide sequence: TGTGCCAGCAGTTTAGGCGGGAGTGTGTACGAGCAGTACTTC. It is translated as CASSLGGSVYEQYF.

CDR3 bases: TGTGCCACGGGCAGGACCACCTACGAGCAGTACTTC. Encoded protein: CATGRTTYEQYF. The rearrangement uses TRBV27 and TRBJ2-7; D remains ambiguous. CDR1 and CDR2 from the germline V gene are MNHEY and SMNVEV (reference sequence). CDR3 length: 12 amino acids. The ends were cut back, 10 bases at V and 2 bases at J, with 12 bases in the middle.

The V and J genes are TRBV29-1 and TRBJ2-7; TRBD1 aligns across 7 bases. V shed 6 bases and J 5 bases; nucleotides not matched to a gene: 13. Looked up from germline, CDR1 is SQVTM and CDR2 is ANQGSEA. The CDR3 contains 14 residues. Here the CDR3 DNA reads TGCAGCGTGGTGACGACAGGGATATCGGACGAGCAGTACTTC. Translating gives CSVVTTGISDEQYF.

The chain has TRBV9 and TRBJ2-1, with D perhaps matching TRBD2 (6 bases). Germline V gives CDR1 SGDLS, CDR2 YYNGEE. The CDR3 is made up of 16 amino acids. The V and J ends lost 0 bases and 2 bases respectively, with 12 bases between them. The CDR3 nucleotides read TGTGCCAGCAGCGTAGGGGGCGGGATGACCTACAATGAGCAGTTCTTC. It yields the protein CASSVGGGMTYNEQFF.

The V and J genes are TRBV6-6 and TRBJ1-5; D gene uncertain. CDR1 is MNHNY and CDR2 is SVGAGI in the germline V gene (reference sequence). V shed 6 bases and J shed 1 base, with 13 bases lying between them. The CDR3 loop spans 15 amino acids. DNA of the CDR3: TGTGCCAGCAGCCCTCCAACAGCGAGCAATCAGCCCCAGCATTTT. Its protein is CASSPPTASNQPQHF.

The chain uses TRBV29-1 and TRBJ2-7; the D call may be TRBD1 or TRBD2 (7 bases each). The CDR3 totals 13 residues. Trimming removed 6 bases at V and 6 bases at J, with 18 bases between. Looked up from germline, CDR1 is SQVTM and CDR2 is ANQGSEA. The CDR3 nucleotides read TGCAGCGTGGGAGCGGGACAGTGGAGCGAGCAGTACTTC. Protein sequence: CSVGAGQWSEQYF.

This clone was seen only once. The chain joins TRBV5-4 to TRBJ2-7, with D possibly being TRBD1 (6 bases). V lost 3 bases and J lost 4, with 11 bases in between. Per germline, CDR1 SGHNT and CDR2 YYREEE (reference sequence). This CDR3 region has 13 residues. CDR3 amino acids: CASSSGVGYEQYF. As DNA, the CDR3 is TGTGCCAGCAGCTCAGGGGTAGGGTACGAGCAGTACTTC.

V usage is TRBV28 and J usage is TRBJ1-1; D gene unclear. The CDR3 is 15 amino acids. The germline CDR1 and CDR2 sequences are MDHEN and SYDVKM. Trimming shortened V by 4 bases and J by 1 base, and 13 bases separated the two germline ends. CDR3 residues: CASSSTWVPNTEAFF. The DNA of the CDR3 is TGTGCCAGCAGTTCCACCTGGGTTCCGAACACTGAAGCTTTCTTT.

The rearrangement uses TRBV28 and TRBJ1-1, with a tentative D call TRBD1 (6 bases). Trimming shortened V by 6 bases and J by 2 bases, and 13 bases separated the two germline ends. In germline, CDR1 is MDHEN, CDR2 SYDVKM. The CDR3 spans 14 residues. The CDR3 DNA sequence: TGTGCCAGCAGCCTGGGACAAAGAAACACTGAAGCTTTCTTT. This codes for CASSLGQRNTEAFF.

This clone was seen only once. The chain is built from TRBV19 and TRBJ2-7, with D tentatively TRBD2 (6 bases). With 4 bases removed from V and 7 bases from J, the gap between germline ends came to 17 bases. This CDR3 is 14 amino acids long. CDR1 is LNHDA and CDR2 is SQIVND in the germline V gene (reference sequence). CDR3 loop: CASSTPGLSREQYF. The DNA of the CDR3 is TGTGCCAGTAGTACCCCGGGACTTTCGAGAGAGCAGTACTTC. The full variable domain, rest sourced from reference TRBV19 and TRBJ2-7, is DGGITQSPKYLFRKEGQNVTLSCEQNLNHDAMYWYRQDPGQGLRLIYYSQIVNDFQKGDIAEGYSVSREKKESFPLTVTSAQKNPTAFYLCASSTPGLSREQYFGPGTRLTVT.

This sequence joins TRBV19 and TRBJ2-1, with unresolved D. Germline CDR1 reads LNHDA; CDR2 reads SQIVND (reference sequence). The CDR3 spans 17 residues. Deletions cut 0 bases from V and 0 bases from J, with 12 bases between. In DNA form, the CDR3 reads TGTGCCAGTAGTATAGATTTAGGGCCTAGCTCCTACAATGAGCAGTTCTTC. This encodes CASSIDLGPSSYNEQFF.

V is TRBV10-1 and J is TRBJ2-5; TRBD1 is a possible D gene (6 bases). The CDR3 contains 13 residues. Germline CDR1 and CDR2: WNHNN and SYGVQD (reference sequence). V gave up 5 bases and J gave up 2 bases, with 9 bases separating them. The CDR3 sequence: CASSRQVQETQYF. In DNA form, the CDR3 reads TGCGCCAGCAGTCGACAGGTTCAAGAGACCCAGTACTTC.